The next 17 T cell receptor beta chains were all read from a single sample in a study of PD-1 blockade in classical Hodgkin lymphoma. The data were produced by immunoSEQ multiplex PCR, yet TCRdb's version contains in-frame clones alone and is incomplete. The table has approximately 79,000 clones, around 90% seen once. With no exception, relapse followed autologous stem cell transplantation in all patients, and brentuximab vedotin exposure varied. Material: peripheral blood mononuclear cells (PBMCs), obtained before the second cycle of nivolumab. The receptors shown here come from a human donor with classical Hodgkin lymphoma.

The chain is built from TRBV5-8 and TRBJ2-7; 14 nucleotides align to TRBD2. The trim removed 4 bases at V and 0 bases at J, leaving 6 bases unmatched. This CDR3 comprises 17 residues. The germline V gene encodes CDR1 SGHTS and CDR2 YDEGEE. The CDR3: CASSTGLAGGASYEQYF. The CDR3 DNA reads TGTGCCAGCAGCACCGGACTAGCGGGAGGCGCCTCCTACGAGCAGTACTTC.

CDR3 amino acids: CASSLTGGNYEQYF. The CDR3 nucleotides read TGTGCCAGCAGTTTGACAGGGGGGAACTACGAGCAGTACTTC. The chain recombines TRBV28 with TRBJ2-7, with 9 bases fitting TRBD1. Per the germline V gene, CDR1 is MDHEN and CDR2 is SYDVKM. CDR3 size: 14 residues. With 3 bases clipped from V and 3 bases from J, the junction kept 3 bases outside the gene matches.

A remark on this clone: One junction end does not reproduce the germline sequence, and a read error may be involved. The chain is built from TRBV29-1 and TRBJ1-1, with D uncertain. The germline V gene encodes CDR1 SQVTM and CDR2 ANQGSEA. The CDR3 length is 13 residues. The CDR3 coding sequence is TGCAGCGTCGAAGTGACGGTGAACACTGAAGCTTTCTTT. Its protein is CSVEVTVNTEAFF.

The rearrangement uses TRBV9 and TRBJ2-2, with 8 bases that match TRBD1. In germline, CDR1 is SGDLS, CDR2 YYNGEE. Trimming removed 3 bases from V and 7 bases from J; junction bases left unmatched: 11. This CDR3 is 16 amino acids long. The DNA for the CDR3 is TGTGCCAGCAGCGGCCCCCGGACAGGGATCGTCGGGGAGCTGTTTTTT. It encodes CASSGPRTGIVGELFF.

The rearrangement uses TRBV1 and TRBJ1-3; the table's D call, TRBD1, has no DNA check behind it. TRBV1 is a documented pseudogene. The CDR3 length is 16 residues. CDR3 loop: CTSSQPGTGLGNTIYF. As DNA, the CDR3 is TGCACCAGCAGCCAACCCGGGACAGGTCTTGGAAACACCATATATTTT.

CDR3 sequence reads: CATWTSGYEQYF. DNA for the CDR3: TGTGCCACCTGGACTAGCGGCTACGAGCAGTACTTC. The chain carries TRBV6-5 and TRBJ2-7, with 10 bases fitting TRBD2. Germline V gene lookup returns CDR1 MNHEY and CDR2 SVGAGI. The CDR3 is 12 amino acids. V lost 10 bases, J lost 3 bases, and 3 bases stayed unmatched.

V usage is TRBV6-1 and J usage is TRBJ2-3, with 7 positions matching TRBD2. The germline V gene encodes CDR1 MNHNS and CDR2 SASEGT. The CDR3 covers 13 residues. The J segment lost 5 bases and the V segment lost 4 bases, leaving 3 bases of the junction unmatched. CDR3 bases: TGTGCCAGCAGTGTCTTAGCGGGAGATACGCAGTATTTT. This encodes CASSVLAGDTQYF.

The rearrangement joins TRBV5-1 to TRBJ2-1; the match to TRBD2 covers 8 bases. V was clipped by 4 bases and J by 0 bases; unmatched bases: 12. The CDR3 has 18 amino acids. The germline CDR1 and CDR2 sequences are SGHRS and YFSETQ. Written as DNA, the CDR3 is TGCGCCAGCAGCCCGGGACTAGAAGCATCACTCTCCTACAATGAGCAGTTCTTC. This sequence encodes CASSPGLEASLSYNEQFF.

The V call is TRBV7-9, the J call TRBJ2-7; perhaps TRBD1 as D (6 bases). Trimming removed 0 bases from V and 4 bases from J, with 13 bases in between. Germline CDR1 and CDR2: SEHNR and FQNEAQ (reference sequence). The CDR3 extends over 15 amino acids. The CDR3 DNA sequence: TGTGCCAGCAGCTTAGCACAGGGAAAGAATTACGAGCAGTACTTC. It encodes CASSLAQGKNYEQYF. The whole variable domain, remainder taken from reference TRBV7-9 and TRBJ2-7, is DTGVSQNPRHKITKRGQNVTFRCDPISEHNRLYWYRQTLGQGPEFLTYFQNEAQLEKSRLLSDRFSAERPKGSFSTLEIQRTEQGDSAMYLCASSLAQGKNYEQYFGPGTRLTVT.

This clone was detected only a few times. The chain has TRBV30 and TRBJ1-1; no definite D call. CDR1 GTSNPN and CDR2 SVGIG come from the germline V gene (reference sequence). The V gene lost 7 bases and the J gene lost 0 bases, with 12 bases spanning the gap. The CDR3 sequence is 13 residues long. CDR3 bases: TGTGCCTCTCAACCTCAGATGAACACTGAAGCTTTCTTT. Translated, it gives CASQPQMNTEAFF.

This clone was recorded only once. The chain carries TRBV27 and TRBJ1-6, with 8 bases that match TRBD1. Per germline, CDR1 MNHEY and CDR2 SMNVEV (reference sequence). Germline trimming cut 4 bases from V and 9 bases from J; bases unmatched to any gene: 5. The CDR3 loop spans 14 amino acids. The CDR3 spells CASSSGTGTSPLHF. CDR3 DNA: TGTGCCAGCAGTTCCGGGACAGGCACTTCACCCCTCCACTTT.

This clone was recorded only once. The CDR3 region is CASSYSGTNEKLFF. The CDR3 bases are TGTGCCAGCAGTTACTCGGGGACTAATGAAAAACTGTTTTTT. The genes are TRBV6-6 and TRBJ1-4; D call uncertain. Germline values: CDR1 MNHNY, CDR2 SVGAGI (reference sequence). Trimming pared 0 bases from V and 2 bases from J, leaving 4 bases between. CDR3 length: 14 amino acids.

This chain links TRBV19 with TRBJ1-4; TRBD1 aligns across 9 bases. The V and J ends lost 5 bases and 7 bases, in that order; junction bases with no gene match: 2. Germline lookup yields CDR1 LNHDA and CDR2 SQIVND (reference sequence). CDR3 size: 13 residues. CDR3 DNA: TGTGCCAGTAGTTCGGGACAGGGTGAAAAACTGTTTTTT. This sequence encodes CASSSGQGEKLFF.

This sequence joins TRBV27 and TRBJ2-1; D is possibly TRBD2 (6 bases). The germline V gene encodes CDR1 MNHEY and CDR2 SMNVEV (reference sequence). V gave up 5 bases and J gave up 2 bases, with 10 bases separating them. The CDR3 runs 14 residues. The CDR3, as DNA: TGTGCCAGCAGTGATAGCGGAACCTACAATGAGCAGTTCTTC. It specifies CASSDSGTYNEQFF.

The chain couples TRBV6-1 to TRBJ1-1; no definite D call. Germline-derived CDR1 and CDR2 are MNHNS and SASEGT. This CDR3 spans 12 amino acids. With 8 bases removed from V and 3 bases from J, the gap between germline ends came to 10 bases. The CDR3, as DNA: TGTGCCAGCGACGTGGGGTACACTGAAGCTTTCTTT. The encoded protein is CASDVGYTEAFF.

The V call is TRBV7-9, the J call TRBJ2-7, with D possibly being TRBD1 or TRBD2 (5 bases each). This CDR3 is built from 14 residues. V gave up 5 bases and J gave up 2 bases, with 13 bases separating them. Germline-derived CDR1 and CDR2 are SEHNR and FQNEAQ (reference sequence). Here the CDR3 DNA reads TGTGCCAGCAGCCGTAGAGGGACCACCTACGAGCAGTACTTC. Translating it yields CASSRRGTTYEQYF.

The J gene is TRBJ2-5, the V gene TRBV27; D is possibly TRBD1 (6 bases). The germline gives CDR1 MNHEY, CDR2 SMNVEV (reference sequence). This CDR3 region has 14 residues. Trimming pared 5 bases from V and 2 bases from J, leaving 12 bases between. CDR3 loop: CASSLTGRQETQYF. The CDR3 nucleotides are TGTGCCAGCAGTCTAACAGGGCGGCAAGAGACCCAGTACTTC.